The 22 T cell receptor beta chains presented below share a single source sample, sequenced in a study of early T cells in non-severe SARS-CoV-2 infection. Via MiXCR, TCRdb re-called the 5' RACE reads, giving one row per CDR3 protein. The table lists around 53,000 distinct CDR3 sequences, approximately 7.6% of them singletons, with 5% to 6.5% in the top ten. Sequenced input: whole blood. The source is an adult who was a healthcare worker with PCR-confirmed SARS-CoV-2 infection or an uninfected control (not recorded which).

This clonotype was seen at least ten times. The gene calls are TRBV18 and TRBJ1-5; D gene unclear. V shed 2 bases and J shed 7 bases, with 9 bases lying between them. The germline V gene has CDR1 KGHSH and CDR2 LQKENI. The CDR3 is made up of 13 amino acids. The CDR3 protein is CASSPGYGQPQHF. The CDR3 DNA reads TGTGCCAGCTCACCAGGGTATGGGCAGCCCCAGCATTTT.

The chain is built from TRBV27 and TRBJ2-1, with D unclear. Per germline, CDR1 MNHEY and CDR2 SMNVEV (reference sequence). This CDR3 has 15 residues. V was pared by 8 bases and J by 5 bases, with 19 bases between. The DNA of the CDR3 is TGTGCCAGCGCTGGCTTTACTATTCAAGACAATGAGCAGTTCTTC. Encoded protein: CASAGFTIQDNEQFF.

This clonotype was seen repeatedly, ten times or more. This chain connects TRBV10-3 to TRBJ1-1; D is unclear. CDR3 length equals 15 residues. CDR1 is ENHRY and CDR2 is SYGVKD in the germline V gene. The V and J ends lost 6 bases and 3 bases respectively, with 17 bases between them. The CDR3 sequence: CAISQTVTGDTEAFF. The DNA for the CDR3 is TGTGCCATCAGCCAAACGGTGACCGGGGACACTGAAGCTTTCTTT.

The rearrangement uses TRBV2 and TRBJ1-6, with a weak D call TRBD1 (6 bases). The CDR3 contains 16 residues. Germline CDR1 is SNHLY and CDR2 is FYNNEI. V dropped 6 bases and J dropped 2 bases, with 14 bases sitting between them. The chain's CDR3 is CASRGVDRAYNSPLHF. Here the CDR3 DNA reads TGTGCCAGCAGGGGCGTGGACAGAGCCTATAATTCACCCCTCCACTTT.

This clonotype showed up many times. The CDR3 loop is CSARVDSNYGYTF. The CDR3 DNA is TGCAGTGCTAGGGTGGACAGCAACTATGGCTACACCTTC. V is TRBV20-1 and J is TRBJ1-2; a possible D gene is TRBD1 (6 bases). Germline V gene sequence: CDR1 DFQATT, CDR2 SNEGSKA (reference sequence). This CDR3 contains 13 residues. V was cut by 3 bases and J by 2 bases, with 10 bases left in between.

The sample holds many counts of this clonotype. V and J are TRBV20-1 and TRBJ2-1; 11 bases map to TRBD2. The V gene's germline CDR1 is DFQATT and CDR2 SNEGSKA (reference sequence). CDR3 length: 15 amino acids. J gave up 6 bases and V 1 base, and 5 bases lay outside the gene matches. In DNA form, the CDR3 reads TGCAGTGCTAGAGTTTTAGCGGGGGGGCCCAATGAGCAGTTCTTC. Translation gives CSARVLAGGPNEQFF.

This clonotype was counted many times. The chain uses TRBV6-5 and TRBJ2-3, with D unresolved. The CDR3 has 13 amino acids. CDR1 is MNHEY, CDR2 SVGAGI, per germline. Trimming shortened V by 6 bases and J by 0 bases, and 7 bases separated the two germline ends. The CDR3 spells CASSMDSTDTQYF. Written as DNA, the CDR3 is TGTGCCAGCAGCATGGACAGCACAGATACGCAGTATTTT.

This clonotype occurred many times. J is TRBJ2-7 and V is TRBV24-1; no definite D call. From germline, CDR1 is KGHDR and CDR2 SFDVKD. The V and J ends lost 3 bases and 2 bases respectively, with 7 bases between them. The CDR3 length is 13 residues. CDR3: CATSDRDTYEQYF. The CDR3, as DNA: TGTGCCACCAGTGATCGCGATACCTACGAGCAGTACTTC.

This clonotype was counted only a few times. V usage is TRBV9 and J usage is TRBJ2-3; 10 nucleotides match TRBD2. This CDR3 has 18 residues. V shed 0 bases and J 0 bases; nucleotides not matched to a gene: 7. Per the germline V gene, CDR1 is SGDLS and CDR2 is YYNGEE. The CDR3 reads CASSVDPSGGISTDTQYF. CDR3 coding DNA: TGTGCCAGCAGCGTAGACCCTAGCGGGGGAATTAGCACAGATACGCAGTATTTT.

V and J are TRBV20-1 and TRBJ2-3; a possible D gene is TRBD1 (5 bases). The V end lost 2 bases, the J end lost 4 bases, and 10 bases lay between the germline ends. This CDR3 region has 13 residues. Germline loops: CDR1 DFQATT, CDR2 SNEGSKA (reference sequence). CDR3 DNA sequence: TGCAGTGCTAGACAGGGTTGGGCAGATACGCAGTATTTT. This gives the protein CSARQGWADTQYF.

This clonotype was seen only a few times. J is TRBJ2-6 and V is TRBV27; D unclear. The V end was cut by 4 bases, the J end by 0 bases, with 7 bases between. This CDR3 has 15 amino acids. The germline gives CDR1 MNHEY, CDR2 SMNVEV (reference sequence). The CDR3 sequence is CASSSFTSGANVLTF. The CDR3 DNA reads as TGTGCCAGCAGTTCTTTTACCTCTGGGGCCAACGTCCTGACTTTC.

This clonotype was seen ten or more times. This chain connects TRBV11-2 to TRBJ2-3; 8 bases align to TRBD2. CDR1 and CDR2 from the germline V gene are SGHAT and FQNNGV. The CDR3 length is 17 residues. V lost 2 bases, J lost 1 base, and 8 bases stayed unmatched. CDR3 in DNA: TGTGCCAGCAGCTTATTCCGGGAGGGGTTGGGCACAGATACGCAGTATTTT. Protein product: CASSLFREGLGTDTQYF.

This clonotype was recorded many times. CDR3: CASSALESYEQYF. In nucleotides, the CDR3 is TGTGCCAGCAGTGCACTGGAGAGCTACGAGCAGTACTTC. V is TRBV27 and J is TRBJ2-7; D gene uncertain. V dropped 5 bases and J dropped 3 bases, with 11 bases sitting between them. The CDR3 sequence is 13 residues long. Germline lookup yields CDR1 MNHEY and CDR2 SMNVEV (reference sequence).

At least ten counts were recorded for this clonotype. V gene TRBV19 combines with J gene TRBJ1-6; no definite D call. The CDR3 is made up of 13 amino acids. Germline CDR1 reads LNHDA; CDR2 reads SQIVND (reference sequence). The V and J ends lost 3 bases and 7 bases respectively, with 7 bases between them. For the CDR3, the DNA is TGTGCCAGTAGTATCGTGAGGAATTCACCCCTCCACTTT. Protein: CASSIVRNSPLHF.

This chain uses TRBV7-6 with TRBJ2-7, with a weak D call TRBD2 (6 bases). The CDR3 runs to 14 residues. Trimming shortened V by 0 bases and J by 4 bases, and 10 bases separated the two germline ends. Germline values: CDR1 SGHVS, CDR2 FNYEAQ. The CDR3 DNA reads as TGTGCCAGCAGCTTAGCCGGGACTGAGTACGAGCAGTACTTC. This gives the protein CASSLAGTEYEQYF.

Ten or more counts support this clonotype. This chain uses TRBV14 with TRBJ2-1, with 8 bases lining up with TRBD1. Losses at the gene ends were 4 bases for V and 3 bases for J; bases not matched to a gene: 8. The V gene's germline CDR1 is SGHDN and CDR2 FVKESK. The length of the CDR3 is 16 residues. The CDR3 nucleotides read TGTGCCAGCAGCCCCATGACAGGGGTAATCTACAATGAGCAGTTCTTC. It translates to CASSPMTGVIYNEQFF. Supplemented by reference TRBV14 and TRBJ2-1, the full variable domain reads EAGVTQFPSHSVIEKGQTVTLRCDPISGHDNLYWYRRVMGKEIKFLLHFVKESKQDESGMPNNRFLAERTGGTYSTLKVQPAELEDSGVYFCASSPMTGVIYNEQFFGPGTRLTVL.

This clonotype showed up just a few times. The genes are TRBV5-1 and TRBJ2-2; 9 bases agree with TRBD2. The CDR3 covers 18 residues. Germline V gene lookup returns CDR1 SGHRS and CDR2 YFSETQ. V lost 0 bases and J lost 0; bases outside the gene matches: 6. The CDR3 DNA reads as TGCGCCAGCAGCTTGGTGCCTAGCGGGGCCTCGAACACCGGGGAGCTGTTTTTT. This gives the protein CASSLVPSGASNTGELFF.

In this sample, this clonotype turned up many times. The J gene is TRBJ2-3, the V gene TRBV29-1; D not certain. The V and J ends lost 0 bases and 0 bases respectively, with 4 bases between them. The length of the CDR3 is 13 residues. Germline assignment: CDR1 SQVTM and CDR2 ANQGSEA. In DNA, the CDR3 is TGCAGCGTTGAAGACCCTAGCACAGATACGCAGTATTTT. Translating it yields CSVEDPSTDTQYF.

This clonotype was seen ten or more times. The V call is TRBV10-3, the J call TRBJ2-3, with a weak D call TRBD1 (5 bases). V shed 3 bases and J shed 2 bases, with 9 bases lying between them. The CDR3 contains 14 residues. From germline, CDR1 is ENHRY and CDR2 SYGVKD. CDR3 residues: CAISDSRDTDTQYF. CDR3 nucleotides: TGTGCCATCAGTGATAGCAGGGACACAGATACGCAGTATTTT.

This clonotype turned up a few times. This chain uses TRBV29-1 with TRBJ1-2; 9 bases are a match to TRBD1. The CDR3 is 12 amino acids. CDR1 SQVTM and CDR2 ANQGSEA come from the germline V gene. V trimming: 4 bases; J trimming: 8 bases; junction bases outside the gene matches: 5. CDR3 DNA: TGCAGCGTTGGGGGACAGGGAGGAGGCTACACCTTC. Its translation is CSVGGQGGGYTF. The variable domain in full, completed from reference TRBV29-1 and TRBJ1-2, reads SAVISQKPSRDICQRGTSLTIQCQVDSQVTMMFWYRQQPGQSLTLIATANQGSEATYESGFVIDKFPISRPNLTFSTLTVSNMSPEDSSIYLCSVGGQGGGYTFGSGTRLTVV.

The CDR3 region is CAIQGTPNTEAFF. CDR3 coding DNA: TGTGCCATACAGGGGACACCGAACACTGAAGCTTTCTTT. The V gene is TRBV10-3, the J gene TRBJ1-1, with 7 bases fitting TRBD1. The CDR3 has 13 amino acids. In germline, CDR1 is ENHRY, CDR2 SYGVKD. J gave up 1 base and V 9 bases, and 5 bases lay outside the gene matches.

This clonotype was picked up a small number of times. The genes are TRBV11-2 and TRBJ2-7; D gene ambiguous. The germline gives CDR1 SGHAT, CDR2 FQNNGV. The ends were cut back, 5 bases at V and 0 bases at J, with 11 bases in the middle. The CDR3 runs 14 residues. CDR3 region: CASSARLNSYEQYF. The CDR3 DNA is TGTGCCAGCAGCGCCCGACTGAACTCCTACGAGCAGTACTTC.